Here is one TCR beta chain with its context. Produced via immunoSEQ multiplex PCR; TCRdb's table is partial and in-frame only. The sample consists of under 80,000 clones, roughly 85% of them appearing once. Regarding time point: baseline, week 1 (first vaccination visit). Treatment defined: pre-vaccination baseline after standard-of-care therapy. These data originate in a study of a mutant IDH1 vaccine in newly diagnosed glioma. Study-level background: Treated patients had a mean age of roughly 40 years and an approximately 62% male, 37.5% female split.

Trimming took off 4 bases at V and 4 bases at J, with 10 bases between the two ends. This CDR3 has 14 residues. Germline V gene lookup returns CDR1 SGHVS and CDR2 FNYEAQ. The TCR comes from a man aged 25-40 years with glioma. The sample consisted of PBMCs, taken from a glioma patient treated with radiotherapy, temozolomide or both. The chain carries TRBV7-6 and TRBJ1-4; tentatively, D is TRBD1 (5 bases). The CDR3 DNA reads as TGTGCCAGCAGCTCTGGGACGGATAATGAAAAACTGTTTTTT. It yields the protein CASSSGTDNEKLFF.